The 12 T cell receptor beta chains in this list originate from one sample, sequenced in a study of T cell responses to AZD1222 COVID-19 vaccine (dated by TCRdb to the early 2020s). The library relied on the immunoSEQ multiplex PCR assay. TCRdb retrieved this table from immuneACCESS and kept in-frame rearrangements only. Not all clones are present; in checked studies, unresolved V genes account for under half, and no reason is known for the remainder. This sample is represented by some 130,000 clones; roughly 88% of them were singletons. About 1.5% of the sample rests with the top ten. Interpreted using the paper, the time point label stands for: baseline before first vaccination. This sample comprised peripheral blood, obtained on day 0 of AZD1222 vaccination. These receptors were collected from an adult in good health.

This clone showed up just once. The chain is built from TRBV2 and TRBJ2-4; 7 positions match TRBD1. Germline loops: CDR1 SNHLY, CDR2 FYNNEI. V was clipped by 9 bases and J by 8 bases; unmatched bases: 10. CDR3 length: 13 residues. In nucleotides, the CDR3 is TGTGCCAGACAGGGACAGCCAGGGGACATTCAGTACTTC. Translated: CARQGQPGDIQYF. The complete variable domain, with remaining parts taken from reference TRBV2 and TRBJ2-4, reads EPEVTQTPSHQVTQMGQEVILRCVPISNHLYFYWYRQILGQKVEFLVSFYNNEISEKSEIFDDQFSVERPDGSNFTLKIRSTKLEDSAMYFCARQGQPGDIQYFGAGTRLSVL.

This clone was seen once. The rearrangement uses TRBV18 and TRBJ1-3; D is undetermined. There are 13 residues in the CDR3. Trimming removed 1 base from V and 4 bases from J, with 5 bases in between. Germline V lookup: CDR1 KGHSH, CDR2 LQKENI. The CDR3 sequence: CASSPQRGNTIYF. The CDR3 bases are TGTGCCAGCTCACCACAGAGGGGAAACACCATATATTTT. Full variable domain (outside the CDR3, taken from reference TRBV18 and TRBJ1-3): NAGVMQNPRHLVRRRGQEARLRCSPMKGHSHVYWYRQLPEEGLKFMVYLQKENIIDESGMPKERFSAEFPKEGPSILRIQQVVRGDSAAYFCASSPQRGNTIYFGEGSWLTVV.

The chain joins TRBV4-3 to TRBJ2-7, with 8 bases aligning to TRBD2. CDR3 size: 17 residues. Unmatched junction bases numbered 12, after V lost 1 base and J lost 4 bases. Germline values: CDR1 LGHNA, CDR2 YSLEER. The CDR3 protein is CASSQGTSSRRSYEQYF. In DNA, the CDR3 is TGCGCCAGCAGCCAAGGGACTAGCAGCCGGAGGAGTTACGAGCAGTACTTC.

V usage is TRBV18 and J usage is TRBJ1-6; 10 bases match TRBD1. The trim removed 2 bases at V and 10 bases at J, leaving 2 bases unmatched. Looked up from germline, CDR1 is KGHSH and CDR2 is LQKENI. CDR3 length equals 14 residues. As DNA, the CDR3 is TGTGCCAGCTCACCAGGACAGGGGGGATCACCCCTCCACTTT. Translating it yields CASSPGQGGSPLHF.

Note on this clone: Compared with germline, one end of the junction differs, possibly owing to a read error. This chain uses TRBV6-5 with TRBJ2-7; perhaps D is TRBD1 or TRBD2 (7 bases each). CDR1 is MNHEY and CDR2 is SVGAGI in the germline V gene. This CDR3 is 12 amino acids long. As DNA, the CDR3 is TGTGCCAGCAGGAACGAAGCGGGACAGCCCGTCTTC. It encodes CASRNEAGQPVF.

CDR3: CASSPDTFYGYTF. The CDR3 DNA reads as TGTGCCAGCAGCCCGGACACGTTTTATGGCTACACCTTC. The chain carries TRBV6-6 and TRBJ1-2; tentatively, D is TRBD1 (5 bases). The germline V gene encodes CDR1 MNHNY and CDR2 SVGAGI (reference sequence). Trimming took off 6 bases at V and 5 bases at J, with 13 bases between the two ends. The CDR3 spans 13 residues.

This clone was picked up one time. The rearrangement links TRBV7-2 to TRBJ1-2, with 7 bases aligning to TRBD1. This CDR3 comprises 14 residues. Germline CDR1 and CDR2: SGHTA and FQGNSA. J was trimmed by 0 bases and V by 7 bases; bases with no gene match: 5. The DNA of the CDR3 is TGTGCCAGCATTCCGGGGACAGCTAACTATGGCTACACCTTC. It codes for CASIPGTANYGYTF. Together with reference TRBV7-2 and TRBJ1-2, the CDR3 gives the full variable domain: GAGVSQSPSNKVTEKGKDVELRCDPISGHTALYWYRQSLGQGLEFLIYFQGNSAPDKSGLPSDRFSAERTGGSVSTLTIQRTQQEDSAVYLCASIPGTANYGYTFGSGTRLTVV.

The genes are TRBV7-3 and TRBJ1-6; D is undetermined. The V end lost 5 bases, the J end lost 8 bases, and 16 bases lay between the germline ends. The CDR3 covers 15 residues. Germline V lookup: CDR1 SGHTA, CDR2 FQGTGA. CDR3 region: CASSQGTATDSPLHF. CDR3 nucleotide sequence: TGTGCCAGCAGCCAAGGAACAGCCACGGATTCACCCCTCCACTTT.

J is TRBJ1-3 and V is TRBV3-1 (or the pseudogene TRBV3-2); unclear D gene. The length of the CDR3 is 11 residues. The V end was cut by 10 bases, the J end by 0 bases, with 4 bases between. Germline values: CDR1 LGHDT, CDR2 YNNKEL (reference sequence). In DNA, the CDR3 is TGTGCCACCAACTCTGGAAACACCATATATTTT. This sequence encodes CATNSGNTIYF.

The V call is TRBV30, the J call TRBJ1-2; no clear D gene. Germline V lookup: CDR1 GTSNPN, CDR2 SVGIG (reference sequence). V lost 0 bases, J lost 0 bases, and 2 bases lay in between. There are 12 residues in the CDR3. CDR3 bases: TGTGCCTGGAGTGTTTCTAACTATGGCTACACCTTC. This encodes CAWSVSNYGYTF.

The V gene is TRBV3-1 (or the pseudogene TRBV3-2), the J gene TRBJ1-1; D gene ambiguous. CDR1 and CDR2 from the germline V gene are LGHDT and YNNKEL (reference sequence). CDR3 length: 12 amino acids. V lost 0 bases to trimming and J lost 8 bases, with 7 bases between them. The CDR3 spells CASSQEPGEAFF. Written as DNA, the CDR3 is TGTGCCAGCAGCCAAGAGCCGGGGGAAGCTTTCTTT.

The rearrangement links TRBV29-1 to TRBJ1-1, with 8 bases lining up with TRBD1. The junction had 7 bases not matched to a gene; V was cut back by 6 bases and J by 4 bases. The V gene's germline CDR1 is SQVTM and CDR2 ANQGSEA. The CDR3 consists of 13 residues. Written as DNA, the CDR3 is TGCAGCGTGCTCAGGGGGCAGGTCACTGAAGCTTTCTTT. It encodes CSVLRGQVTEAFF.